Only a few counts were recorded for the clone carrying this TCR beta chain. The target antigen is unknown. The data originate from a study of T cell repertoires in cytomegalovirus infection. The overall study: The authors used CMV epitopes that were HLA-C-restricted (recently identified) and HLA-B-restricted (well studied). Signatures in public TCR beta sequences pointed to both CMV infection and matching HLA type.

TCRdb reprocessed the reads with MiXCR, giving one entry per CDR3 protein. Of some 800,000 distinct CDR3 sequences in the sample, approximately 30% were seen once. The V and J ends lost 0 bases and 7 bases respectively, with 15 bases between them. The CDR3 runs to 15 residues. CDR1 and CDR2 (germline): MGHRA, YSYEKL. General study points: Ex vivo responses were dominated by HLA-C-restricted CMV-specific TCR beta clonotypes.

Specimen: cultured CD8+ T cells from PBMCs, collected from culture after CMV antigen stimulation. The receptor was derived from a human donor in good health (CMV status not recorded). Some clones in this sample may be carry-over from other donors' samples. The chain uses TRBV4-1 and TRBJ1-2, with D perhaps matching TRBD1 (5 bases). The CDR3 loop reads CASSQDPSGVSGYTF. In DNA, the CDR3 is TGCGCCAGCAGCCAAGATCCTTCGGGGGTTAGTGGCTACACCTTC.